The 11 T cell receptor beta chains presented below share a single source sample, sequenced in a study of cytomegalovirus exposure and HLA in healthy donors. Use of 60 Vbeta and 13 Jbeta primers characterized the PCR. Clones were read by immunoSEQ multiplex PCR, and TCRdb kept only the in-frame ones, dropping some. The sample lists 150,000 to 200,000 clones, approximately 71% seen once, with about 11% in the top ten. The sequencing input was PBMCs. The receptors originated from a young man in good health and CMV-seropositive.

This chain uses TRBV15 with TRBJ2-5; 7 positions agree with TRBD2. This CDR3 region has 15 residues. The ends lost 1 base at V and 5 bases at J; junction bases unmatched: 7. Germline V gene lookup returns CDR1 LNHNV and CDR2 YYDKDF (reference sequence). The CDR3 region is CATSRGGRVGETQYF. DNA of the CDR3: TGTGCCACCAGCAGAGGTGGGAGGGTGGGGGAGACCCAGTACTTC.

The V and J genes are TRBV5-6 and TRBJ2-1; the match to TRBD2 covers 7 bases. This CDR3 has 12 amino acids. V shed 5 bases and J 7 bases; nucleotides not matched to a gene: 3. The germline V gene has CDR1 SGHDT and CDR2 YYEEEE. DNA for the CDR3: TGTGCCAGCAGGTGGGGGGGGAATGAGCAGTTCTTC. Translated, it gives CASRWGGNEQFF.

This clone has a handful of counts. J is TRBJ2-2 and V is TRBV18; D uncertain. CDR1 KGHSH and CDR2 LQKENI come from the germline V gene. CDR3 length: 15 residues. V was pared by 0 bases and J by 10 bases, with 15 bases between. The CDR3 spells CASSPPITEPSELFF. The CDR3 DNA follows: TGTGCCAGCTCACCACCGATAACAGAGCCATCGGAGCTGTTTTTT.

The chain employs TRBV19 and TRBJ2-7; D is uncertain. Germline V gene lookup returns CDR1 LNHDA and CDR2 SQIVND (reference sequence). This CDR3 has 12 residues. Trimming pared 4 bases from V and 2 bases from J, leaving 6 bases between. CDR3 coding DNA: TGTGCCAGTAGTACTCCCCCCTACGAGCAGTACTTC. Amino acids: CASSTPPYEQYF.

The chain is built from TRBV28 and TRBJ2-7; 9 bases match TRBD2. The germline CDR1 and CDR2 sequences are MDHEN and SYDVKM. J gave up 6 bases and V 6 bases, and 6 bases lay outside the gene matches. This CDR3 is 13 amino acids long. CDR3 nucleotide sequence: TGTGCCAGCAGAGGCAGCGGGAGGATCGAGCAGTACTTC. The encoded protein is CASRGSGRIEQYF.

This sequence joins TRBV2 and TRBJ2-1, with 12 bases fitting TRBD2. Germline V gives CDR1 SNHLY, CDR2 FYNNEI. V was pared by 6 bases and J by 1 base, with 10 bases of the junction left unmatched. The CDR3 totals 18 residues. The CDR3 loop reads CASRPSGRALGSYNEQFF. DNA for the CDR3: TGTGCCAGCAGGCCTAGCGGGAGGGCCTTAGGTTCCTACAATGAGCAGTTCTTC.

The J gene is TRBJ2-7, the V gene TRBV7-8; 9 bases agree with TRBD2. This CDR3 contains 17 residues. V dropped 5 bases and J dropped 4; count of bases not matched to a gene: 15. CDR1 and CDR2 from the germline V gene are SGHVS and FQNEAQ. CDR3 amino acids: CASSPQTSGGWGYEQYF. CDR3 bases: TGTGCCAGCAGCCCACAGACTAGCGGAGGTTGGGGTTACGAGCAGTACTTC.

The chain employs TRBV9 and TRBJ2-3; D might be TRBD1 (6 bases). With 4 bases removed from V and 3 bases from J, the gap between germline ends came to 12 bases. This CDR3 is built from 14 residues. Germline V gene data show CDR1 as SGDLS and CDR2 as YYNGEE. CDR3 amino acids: CASSLQGVTDTQYF. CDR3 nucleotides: TGTGCCAGCAGCTTACAGGGTGTAACAGATACGCAGTATTTT. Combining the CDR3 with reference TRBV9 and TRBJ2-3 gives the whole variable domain DSGVTQTPKHLITATGQRVTLRCSPRSGDLSVYWYQQSLDQGLQFLIQYYNGEERAKGNILERFSAQQFPDLHSELNLSSLELGDSALYFCASSLQGVTDTQYFGPGTRLTVL.

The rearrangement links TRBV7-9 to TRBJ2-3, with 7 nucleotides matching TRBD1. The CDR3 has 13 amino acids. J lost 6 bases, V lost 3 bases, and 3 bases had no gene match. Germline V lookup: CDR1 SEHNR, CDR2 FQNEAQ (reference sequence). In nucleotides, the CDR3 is TGTGCCAGCAGCTTTACAGGGGTCGATACGCAGTATTTT. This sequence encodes CASSFTGVDTQYF.

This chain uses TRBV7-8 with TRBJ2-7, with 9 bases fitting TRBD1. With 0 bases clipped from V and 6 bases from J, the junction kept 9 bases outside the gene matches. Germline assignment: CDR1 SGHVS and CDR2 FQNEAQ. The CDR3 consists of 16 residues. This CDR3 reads CASSLAPGTGTGEQYF. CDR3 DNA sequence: TGTGCCAGCAGCTTAGCCCCCGGGACAGGGACGGGCGAGCAGTACTTC.

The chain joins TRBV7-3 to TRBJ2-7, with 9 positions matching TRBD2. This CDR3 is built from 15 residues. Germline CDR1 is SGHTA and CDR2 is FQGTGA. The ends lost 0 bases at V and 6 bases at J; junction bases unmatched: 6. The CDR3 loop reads CASSLTSGRPGEQYF. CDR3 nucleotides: TGTGCCAGCAGCTTAACTAGCGGGAGACCAGGCGAGCAGTACTTC.